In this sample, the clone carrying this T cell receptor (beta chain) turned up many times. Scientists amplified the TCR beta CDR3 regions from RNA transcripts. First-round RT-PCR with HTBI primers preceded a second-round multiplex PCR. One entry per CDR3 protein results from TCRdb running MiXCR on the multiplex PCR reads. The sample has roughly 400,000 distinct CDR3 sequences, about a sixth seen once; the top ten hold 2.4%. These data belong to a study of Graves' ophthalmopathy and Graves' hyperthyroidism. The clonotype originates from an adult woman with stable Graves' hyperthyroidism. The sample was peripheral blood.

The CDR3 DNA sequence: TGTGCCAGCAGTTTTGCGGTCCAAGAGACCCAGTACTTC. It is translated as CASSFAVQETQYF. This chain connects TRBV27 to TRBJ2-5; D unclear. CDR3 length: 13 residues. Trimming took off 3 bases at V and 1 base at J, with 6 bases between the two ends. Germline values: CDR1 MNHEY, CDR2 SMNVEV (reference sequence).